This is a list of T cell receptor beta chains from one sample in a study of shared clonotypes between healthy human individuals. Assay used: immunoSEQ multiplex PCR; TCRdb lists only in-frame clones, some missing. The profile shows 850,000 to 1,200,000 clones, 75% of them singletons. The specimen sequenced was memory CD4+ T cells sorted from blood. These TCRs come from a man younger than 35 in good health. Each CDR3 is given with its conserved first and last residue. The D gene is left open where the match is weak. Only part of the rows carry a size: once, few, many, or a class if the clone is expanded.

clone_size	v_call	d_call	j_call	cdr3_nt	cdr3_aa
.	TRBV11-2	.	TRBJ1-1	TGTGCCAGCAGCCTCCTGAGGAACACTGAAGCTTTCTTT	CASSLLRNTEAFF
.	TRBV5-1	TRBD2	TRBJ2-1	TGCGCCAGCAGCTTGTTCCCACTAGCGGGAGGGGGCAATGAGCAGTTCTTC	CASSLFPLAGGGNEQFF
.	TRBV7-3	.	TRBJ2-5	TGTGCCAGCAGCTTGGGCCTTTCCCGAGAGACCCAGTACTTC	CASSLGLSRETQYF
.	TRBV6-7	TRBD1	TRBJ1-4	TGTGCCAGCAGCACCGGGACAGGGGTAACTAATGAAAAACTGTTTTTT	CASSTGTGVTNEKLFF
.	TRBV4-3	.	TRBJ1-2	TGCGCCAGCAGCCAAGATGTGAGTCAGAATTCCCATGGCTACACCTTC	CASSQDVSQNSHGYTF
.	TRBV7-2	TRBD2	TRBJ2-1	TGTGCCAGCAGCTTAGGCGGGAGGGCCATAAATGAGCAGTTCTTC	CASSLGGRAINEQFF
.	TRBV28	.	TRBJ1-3	TGTGCCAGCAGTTCCGCGGGGAACTCTGGAAACACCATATATTTT	CASSSAGNSGNTIYF
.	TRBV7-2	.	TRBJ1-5	TGTGCCAGCAGCTCAGGACCTAATCAGCCCCAGCATTTT	CASSSGPNQPQHF
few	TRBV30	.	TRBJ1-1	TGTGCCTGGAGCCGGAGTCTTGAAGCTTTCTTT	CAWSRSLEAFF
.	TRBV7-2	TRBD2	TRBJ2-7	TGTGCCAGCAGCAGACGGACTAGCGCCTCCTACGAGCAGTACTTC	CASSRRTSASYEQYF
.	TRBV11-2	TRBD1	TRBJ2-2	TGTGCCAGCAGCCCCCGGACAGGGGGTACCGGGGAGCTGTTTTTT	CASSPRTGGTGELFF
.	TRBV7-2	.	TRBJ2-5	TGTGCCAGCAGCCGTAACACAATTCAAGAGACCCAGTACTTC	CASSRNTIQETQYF
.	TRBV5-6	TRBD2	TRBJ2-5	TGTGCCAGCAGCGGCGGGGAGGGAGGGGAGACCCAGTACTTC	CASSGGEGGETQYF
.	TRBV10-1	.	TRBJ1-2	TGCGCCAGCAGTGAACACAGAGGGTATGGCTACACCTTC	CASSEHRGYGYTF
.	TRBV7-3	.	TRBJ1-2	TGTGCCAGCAGTCCTACAGGGAGGCTTAGCTATGGCTACACCTTC	CASSPTGRLSYGYTF
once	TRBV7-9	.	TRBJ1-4	TGTGCCAGCAGCACACACATTCAGGGGGAAAAACTGTTTTTT	CASSTHIQGEKLFF
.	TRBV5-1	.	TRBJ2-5	TGCGCCAGCAGCGGCGAGGGTGGGGGCCCCCAAGAGACCCAGTACTTC	CASSGEGGGPQETQYF
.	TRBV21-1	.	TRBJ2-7	TGTGCCAGCAGCAAAGCAGGGGCTCGGGACAGATCCTACGAGCAGTACTTC	CASSKAGARDRSYEQYF
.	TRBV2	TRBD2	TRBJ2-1	TGTGCCAGCACCGGGACTAGCGGAAGTTACAATGAGCAGTTCTTC	CASTGTSGSYNEQFF
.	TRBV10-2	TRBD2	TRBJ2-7	TGCGCCACCGGGGAGGGCACCTACGAGCAGTACTTC	CATGEGTYEQYF
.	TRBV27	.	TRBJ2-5	TGTGCCAGCAGGCTAGGGGTAGAGACCCAGTACTTC	CASRLGVETQYF
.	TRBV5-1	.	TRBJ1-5	TGCGCCAGCAGCCCTGGGAGGGGTAATGTTGGCAATCAGCCCCAGCATTTT	CASSPGRGNVGNQPQHF
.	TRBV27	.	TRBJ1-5	TGTGCCAGCAGAGTAATGTCGGGCCCTTATAGCAATCAGCCCCAGCATTTT	CASRVMSGPYSNQPQHF
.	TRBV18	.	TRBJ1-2	TGTGCCAGCTCACCACAAGCTCGGCCTACCTCGGACAGAGGGTTTTATGGCTACACCTTC	CASSPQARPTSDRGFYGYTF
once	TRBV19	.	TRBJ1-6	TGTGCCAGTAGCCTCTCGACGGAGCATAATTCACCCCTCCACTTT	CASSLSTEHNSPLHF
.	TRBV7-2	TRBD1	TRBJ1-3	TGTGCCAGCAGCCGACAGGGGGCGGAAGGAAACACCATATATTTT	CASSRQGAEGNTIYF
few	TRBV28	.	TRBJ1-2	TGTGCCAGCAGTTTCGGGCAGAACTTCGTCGGCTACACCTTC	CASSFGQNFVGYTF
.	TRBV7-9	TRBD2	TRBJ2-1	TGTGCCAGCAGCCGTTTGACTAGCGGGGGGCCCCAAGAGCAGTTCTTC	CASSRLTSGGPQEQFF
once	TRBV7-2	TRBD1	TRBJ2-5	TGTGCCAGCAGCCGGGACAGGGTTCAAGAGACCCAGTACTTC	CASSRDRVQETQYF
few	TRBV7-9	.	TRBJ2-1	TGTGCCAGCAGCTTAAGAGCGGCCGCCTACAATGAGCAGTTCTTC	CASSLRAAAYNEQFF
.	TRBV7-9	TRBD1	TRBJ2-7	TGTGCCAGCAGCCTCGGGGACAGGCGGATCACCTACGAGCAGTACTTC	CASSLGDRRITYEQYF
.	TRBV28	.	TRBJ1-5	TGTGCCAGCTTTGGGTTAGGGGAGGGGAATCAGCCCCAGCATTTT	CASFGLGEGNQPQHF
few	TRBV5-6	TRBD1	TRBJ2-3	TGTGCCAGCAGCTGGGGACAGGGGGCCGGGGGAGATACGCAGTATTTT	CASSWGQGAGGDTQYF
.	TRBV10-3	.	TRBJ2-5	TGTGCCATCAGCCCCAGCGCGAACCAAGAGACCCAGTACTTC	CAISPSANQETQYF
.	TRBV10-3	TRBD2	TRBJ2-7	TGTGCCATCAGTGAGTCTCAGCTAGCGGGGGGCTACGAGCAGTACTTC	CAISESQLAGGYEQYF
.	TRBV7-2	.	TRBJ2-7	TGTGCCAGCAGCCCCCGTGGCACAGCCTTCAGCTCCTACGAGCAGTACTTC	CASSPRGTAFSSYEQYF
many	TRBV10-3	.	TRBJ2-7	TGTGCCATCAGTGAGTCGTTGATAGCGGCAACCTACGAGCAGTACTTC	CAISESLIAATYEQYF
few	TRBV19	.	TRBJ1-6	TGTGCCAGTAGTTCGGTGGGCGTAAATAATTCACCCCTCCACTTT	CASSSVGVNNSPLHF
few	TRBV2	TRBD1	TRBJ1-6	TGTGCCAGCAGTGACCAGGACAGGGCTTCACCCCTCCACTTT	CASSDQDRASPLHF
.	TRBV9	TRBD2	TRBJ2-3	TGTGCCAGCAGCGGCGGGGGGGCCGCTAGTGCAGATACGCAGTATTTT	CASSGGGAASADTQYF
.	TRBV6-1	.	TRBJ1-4	TGTGCCAGCAGTGAAGATCGATCTACGGAACTGTTTTTT	CASSEDRSTELFF
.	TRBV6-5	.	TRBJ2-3	TGTGCCAGCAGGCAAAGCACAGATACGCAGTATTTT	CASRQSTDTQYF
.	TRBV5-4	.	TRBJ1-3	TGTGCCAGCAGCTTGGGCAGGGTCGGAAACACCATATATTTT	CASSLGRVGNTIYF
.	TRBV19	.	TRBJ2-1	TGTGCCAGTAGTTCGGGCGGGAAGGGTGAGCAGTTCTTC	CASSSGGKGEQFF
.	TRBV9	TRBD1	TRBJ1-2	TGTGCCAGCAGCGGGGACAGGGGGGCCCTCGTTGGCTACACCTTC	CASSGDRGALVGYTF
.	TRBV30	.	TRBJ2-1	TGTGCCTGGAGGACCAGGGGTTCCTACAATGAGCAGTTCTTC	CAWRTRGSYNEQFF
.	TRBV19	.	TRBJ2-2	TGTGCCAGCACCTCCGGGCGGACGAACACCGGGGAGCTGTTTTTT	CASTSGRTNTGELFF
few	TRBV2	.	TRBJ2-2	TGTGCCAGCAAACCGAACACCGGGGAGCTGTTTTTT	CASKPNTGELFF
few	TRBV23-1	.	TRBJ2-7	TGCGCCAGCCCGACAGGACAGGAGCAGTACTTC	CASPTGQEQYF
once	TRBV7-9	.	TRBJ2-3	TGTGCCAGCAGCTTGGTACTAACCGGCACAGATACGCAGTATTTT	CASSLVLTGTDTQYF
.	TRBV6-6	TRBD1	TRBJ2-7	TGTGCCAGCAGTAGGCGGGACAGGGGGTTGGACGAGCAGTACTTC	CASSRRDRGLDEQYF
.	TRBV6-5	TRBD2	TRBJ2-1	TGTGCCAGCAGGAAAGCGGGAGGGCCAAACAATGAGCAGTTCTTC	CASRKAGGPNNEQFF
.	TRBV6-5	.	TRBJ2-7	TGTGCCAGCAGTTACGGCCACGGGAGATCCTACGAGCAGTACTTC	CASSYGHGRSYEQYF
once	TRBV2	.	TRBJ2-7	TGTGCCAGCAGAAGCCGGGGCAGGGCGTACGAGCAGTACTTC	CASRSRGRAYEQYF
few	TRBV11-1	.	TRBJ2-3	TGTGCCAGCAGCCCAACGGGCGGGGGCACAGATACGCAGTATTTT	CASSPTGGGTDTQYF
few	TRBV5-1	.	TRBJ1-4	TGCGCCAGCAGCTTTGCGGGGTTGGATGGAAAACTGTTTTTT	CASSFAGLDGKLFF
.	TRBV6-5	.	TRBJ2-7	TGTGCCAGCAGTCGTACGACTGTGGCCTCCTACGAGCAGTACTTC	CASSRTTVASYEQYF